This T cell receptor beta chain derives from a study of molecular identifiers for immune sequencing clone quantification. Findings of the study overall: Reportedly, one cell's Jurkat TCR RNA was detected within 1,200,000 naive CD8 cells.

TCR libraries were built in bulk with a published protocol and specific TCR primers. TCRdb redid the calling of the PCR reads with MiXCR, one entry per CDR3 protein. The table has more than 450,000 distinct CDR3 sequences, about 20% seen once. This clonotype has just a few counts. The target antigen is unknown. The trim removed 4 bases at V and 4 bases at J, leaving 7 bases unmatched. Germline CDR1 is LNHDA and CDR2 is SQIVND (reference sequence). This CDR3 region has 14 residues. Each library that profiled naive CD8 cells came from roughly 20,000 to 1,000,000 sorted cells with 10%, 30% or 50% RNA. The TCR comes from a human donor in good health. Some libraries in this study had Jurkat cell RNA spiked in. The chain employs TRBV19 and TRBJ2-7, with TRBD1 matching over 7 bases. The sample was naive CD8+ T cells from blood, with Jurkat cell RNA spiked in. Subset defined: FACS-sorted CD8+CD4-CCR7+CD45RA+ naive T cells. The DNA for the CDR3 is TGTGCCAGTAGTAAACAGGGGTCTAGGTACGAGCAGTACTTC. Translated: CASSKQGSRYEQYF.